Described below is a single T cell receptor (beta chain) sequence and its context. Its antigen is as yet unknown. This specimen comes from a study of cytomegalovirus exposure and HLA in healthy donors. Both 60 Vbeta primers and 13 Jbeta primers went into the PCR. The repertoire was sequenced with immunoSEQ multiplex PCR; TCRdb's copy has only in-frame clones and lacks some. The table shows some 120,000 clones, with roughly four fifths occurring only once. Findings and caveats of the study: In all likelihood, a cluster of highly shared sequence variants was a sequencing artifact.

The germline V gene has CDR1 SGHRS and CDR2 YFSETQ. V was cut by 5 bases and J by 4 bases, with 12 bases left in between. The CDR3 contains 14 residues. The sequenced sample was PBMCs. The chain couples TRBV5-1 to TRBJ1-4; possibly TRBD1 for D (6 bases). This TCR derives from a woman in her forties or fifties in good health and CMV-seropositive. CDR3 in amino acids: CASRSGVLNEKLFF. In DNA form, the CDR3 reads TGCGCCAGCAGATCAGGGGTCCTTAATGAAAAACTGTTTTTT.